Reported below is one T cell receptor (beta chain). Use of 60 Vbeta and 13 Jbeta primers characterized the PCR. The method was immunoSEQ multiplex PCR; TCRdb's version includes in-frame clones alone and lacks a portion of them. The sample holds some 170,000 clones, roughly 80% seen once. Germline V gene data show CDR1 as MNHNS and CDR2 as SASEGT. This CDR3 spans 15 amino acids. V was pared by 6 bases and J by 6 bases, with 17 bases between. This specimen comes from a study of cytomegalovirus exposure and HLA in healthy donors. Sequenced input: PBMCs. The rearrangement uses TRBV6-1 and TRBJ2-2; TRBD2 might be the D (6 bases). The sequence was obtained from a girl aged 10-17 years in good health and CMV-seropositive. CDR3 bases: TGTGCCAGCAGGGGACTCAGATACGGTGCCGGGGAGCTGTTTTTT. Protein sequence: CASRGLRYGAGELFF.